What follows is one TCR beta chain and its context. Its antigen is not known. This sample was included in a study of blood T cells in healthy people across ages. The use of a sample-barcoded 5' primer and a J-beta primer mix characterized a second PCR of about 6 to 11 cycles. With 12 random nucleotides, a template-switch adaptor tagged each individual cDNA molecule. TCRdb reanalysed the 5' RACE reads using MiXCR and keeps one entry per CDR3 protein. The profile shows some 1,800,000 distinct CDR3 sequences, 35% to 50% of them singletons. Germline-derived CDR1 and CDR2 are SNHLY and FYNNEI. Trimming removed 7 bases from V and 7 bases from J, with 19 bases in between. The CDR3 has 14 residues. Total RNA extraction produced at least 5 micrograms (per sample) for the study. Study results and limitations: The CMV status of each donor remained undetermined, and this could have confounded shifts in expanded clonotypes.

V is TRBV2 and J is TRBJ1-1; D is perhaps TRBD1 (5 bases). Specimen: blood. This receptor was obtained from a human donor in good health. This CDR3 reads CASKRAGSPLEAFF. The CDR3 DNA is TGTGCCAGCAAGCGGGCAGGGAGCCCACTTGAAGCTTTCTTT.